This T cell receptor beta chain emerged from a study of blood T cell repertoires in COVID-19. Overall study: Donors in the United States, Italy and Spain gave samples during acute or convalescent COVID-19.

CDR3 length: 13 residues. After removal of 11 bases from V and 8 bases from J, the junction contained 11 bases not matched to a gene. Per the germline V gene, CDR1 is MNHEY and CDR2 is SVGAGI. Profiled with immunoSEQ multiplex PCR; TCRdb holds only in-frame clones, not every one. The sample records some 180,000 clones, 80% to 85% being singletons. The J gene is TRBJ1-4, the V gene TRBV6-5; 7 positions agree with TRBD1. Sequencing input: peripheral blood. The sequence derives from a man in his 70s with active or convalescent COVID-19. The CDR3 protein is CAVLGGGDEKLFF. CDR3 DNA sequence: TGTGCCGTACTAGGAGGGGGCGACGAAAAACTGTTTTTT.